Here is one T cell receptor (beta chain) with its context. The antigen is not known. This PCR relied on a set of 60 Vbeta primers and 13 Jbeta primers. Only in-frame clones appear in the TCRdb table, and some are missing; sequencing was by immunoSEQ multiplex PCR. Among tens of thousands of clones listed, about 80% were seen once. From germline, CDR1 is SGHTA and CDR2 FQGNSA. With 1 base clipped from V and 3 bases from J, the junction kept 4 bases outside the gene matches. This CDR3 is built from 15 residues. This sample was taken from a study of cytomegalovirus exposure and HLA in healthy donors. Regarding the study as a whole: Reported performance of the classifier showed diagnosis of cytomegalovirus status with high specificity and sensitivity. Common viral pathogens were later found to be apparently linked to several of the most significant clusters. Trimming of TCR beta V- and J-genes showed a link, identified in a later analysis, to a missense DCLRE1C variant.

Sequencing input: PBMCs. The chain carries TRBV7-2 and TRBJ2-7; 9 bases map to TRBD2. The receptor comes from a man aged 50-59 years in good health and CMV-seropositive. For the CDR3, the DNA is TGTGCCAGCAGCTTAGGCCGACTAGCGGACTACGAGCAGTACTTC. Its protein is CASSLGRLADYEQYF.